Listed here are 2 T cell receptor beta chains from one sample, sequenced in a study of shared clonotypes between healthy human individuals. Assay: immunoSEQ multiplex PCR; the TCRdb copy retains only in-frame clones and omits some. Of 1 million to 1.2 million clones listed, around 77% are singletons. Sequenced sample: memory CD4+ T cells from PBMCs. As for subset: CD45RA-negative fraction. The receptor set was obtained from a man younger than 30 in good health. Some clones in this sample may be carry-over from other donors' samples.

The DNA of the CDR3 is TGTGCCAGCAGCCCGCCCGGGACAGTTTTAATGGGCTACACCTTC. It encodes CASSPPGTVLMGYTF. V is TRBV5-6 and J is TRBJ1-2; 7 bases agree with TRBD1. With V trimmed by 4 bases and J by 8 bases, 14 bases remained unmatched. Germline V gives CDR1 SGHDT, CDR2 YYEEEE. The CDR3 extends over 15 amino acids.

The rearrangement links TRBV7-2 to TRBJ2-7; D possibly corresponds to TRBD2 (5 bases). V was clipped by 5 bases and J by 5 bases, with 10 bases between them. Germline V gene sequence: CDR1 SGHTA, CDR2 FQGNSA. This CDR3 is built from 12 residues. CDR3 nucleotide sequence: TGTGCCAGCAGCCTAGTCGGGGACGAGCAGTACTTC. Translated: CASSLVGDEQYF.